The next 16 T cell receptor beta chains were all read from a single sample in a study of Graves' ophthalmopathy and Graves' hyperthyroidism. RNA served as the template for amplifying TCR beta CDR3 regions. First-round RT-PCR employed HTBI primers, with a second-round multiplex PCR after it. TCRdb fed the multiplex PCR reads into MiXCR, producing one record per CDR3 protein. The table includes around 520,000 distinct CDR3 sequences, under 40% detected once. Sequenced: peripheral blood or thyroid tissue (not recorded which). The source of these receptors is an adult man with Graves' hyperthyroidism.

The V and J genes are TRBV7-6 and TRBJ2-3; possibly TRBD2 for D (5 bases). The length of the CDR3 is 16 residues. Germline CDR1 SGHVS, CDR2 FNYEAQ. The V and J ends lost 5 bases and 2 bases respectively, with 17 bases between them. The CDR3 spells CASSPGGYGNTDTQYF. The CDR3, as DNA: TGTGCCAGCAGCCCAGGAGGCTACGGAAACACAGATACGCAGTATTTT.

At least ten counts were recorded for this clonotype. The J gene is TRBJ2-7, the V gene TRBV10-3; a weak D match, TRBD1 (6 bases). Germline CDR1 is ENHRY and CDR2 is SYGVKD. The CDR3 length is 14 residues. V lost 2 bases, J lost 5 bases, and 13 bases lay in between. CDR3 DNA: TGTGCCATCAGTGAGGGACAGATTTCCCACGAGCAGTACTTC. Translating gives CAISEGQISHEQYF.

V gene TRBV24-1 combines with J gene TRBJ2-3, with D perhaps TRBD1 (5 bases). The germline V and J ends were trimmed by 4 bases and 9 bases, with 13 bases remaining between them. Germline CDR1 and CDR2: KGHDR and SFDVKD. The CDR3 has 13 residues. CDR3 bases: TGTGCCACCAGTGAGGCCCTACCAGGGACGCAGTATTTT. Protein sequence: CATSEALPGTQYF.

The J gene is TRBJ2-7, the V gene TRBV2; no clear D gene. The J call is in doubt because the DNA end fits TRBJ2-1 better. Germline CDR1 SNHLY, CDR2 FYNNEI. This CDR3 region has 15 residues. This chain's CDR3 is CASSEQVPSFNEQFF. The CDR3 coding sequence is TGTGCCAGCAGTGAACAGGTTCCGTCATTCAATGAGCAGTTCTTC.

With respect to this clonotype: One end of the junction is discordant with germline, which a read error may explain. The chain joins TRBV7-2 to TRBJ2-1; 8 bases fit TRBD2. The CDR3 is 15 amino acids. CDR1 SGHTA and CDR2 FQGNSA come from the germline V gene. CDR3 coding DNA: TGTGCCAGCAGCCGAGCGGGAGCCAACTACCATGAGCAGTTCTTC. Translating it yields CASSRAGANYHEQFF.

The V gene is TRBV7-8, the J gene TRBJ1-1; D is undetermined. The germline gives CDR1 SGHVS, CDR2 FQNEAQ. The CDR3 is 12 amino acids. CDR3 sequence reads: CARDPGNTEAFF. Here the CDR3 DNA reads TGTGCTAGAGATCCAGGGAACACTGAAGCTTTCTTT.

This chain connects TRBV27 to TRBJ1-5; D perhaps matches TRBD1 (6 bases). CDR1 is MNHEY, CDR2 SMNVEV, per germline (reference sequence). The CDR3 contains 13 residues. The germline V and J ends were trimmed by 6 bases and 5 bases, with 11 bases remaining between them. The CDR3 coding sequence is TGTGCCAGCAGGGGGGGCTTGGATCAGCCCCAGCATTTT. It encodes CASRGGLDQPQHF.

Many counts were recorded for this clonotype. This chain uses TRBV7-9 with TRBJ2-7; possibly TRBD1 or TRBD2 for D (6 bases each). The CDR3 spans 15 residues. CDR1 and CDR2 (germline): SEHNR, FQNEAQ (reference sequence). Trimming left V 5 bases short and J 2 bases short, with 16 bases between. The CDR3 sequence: CASSPIRGAAYEQYF. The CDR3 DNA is TGTGCCAGCAGCCCCATAAGGGGGGCAGCCTACGAGCAGTACTTC.

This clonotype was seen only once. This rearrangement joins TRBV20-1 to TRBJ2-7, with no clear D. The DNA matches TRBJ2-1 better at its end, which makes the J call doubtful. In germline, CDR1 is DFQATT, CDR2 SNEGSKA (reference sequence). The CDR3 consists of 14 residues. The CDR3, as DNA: TGCAGTGCTGAGGACCCGTCGCCCTACAATGAGCAGTTCTTC. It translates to CSAEDPSPYNEQFF.

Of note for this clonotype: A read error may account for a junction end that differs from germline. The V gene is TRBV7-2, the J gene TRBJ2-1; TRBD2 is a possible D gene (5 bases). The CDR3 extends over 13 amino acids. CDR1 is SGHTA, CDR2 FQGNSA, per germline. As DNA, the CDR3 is TGTGCCAACAGCGACTACATAAACAATGAGCAGTTCTTC. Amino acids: CANSDYINNEQFF.

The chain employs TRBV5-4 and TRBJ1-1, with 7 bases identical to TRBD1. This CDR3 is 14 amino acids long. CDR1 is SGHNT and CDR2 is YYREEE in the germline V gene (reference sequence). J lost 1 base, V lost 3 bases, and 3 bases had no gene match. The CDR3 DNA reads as TGTGCCAGCAGCTGGACAGGCAAGAACACTGAAGCTTTCTTT. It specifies CASSWTGKNTEAFF.

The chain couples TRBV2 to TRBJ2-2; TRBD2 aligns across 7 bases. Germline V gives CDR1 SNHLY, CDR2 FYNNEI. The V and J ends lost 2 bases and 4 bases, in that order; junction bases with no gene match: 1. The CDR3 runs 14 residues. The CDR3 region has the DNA TGTGCCAGCAGTGAAACTAGCGCCACCGGGGAGCTGTTTTTT. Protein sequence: CASSETSATGELFF.

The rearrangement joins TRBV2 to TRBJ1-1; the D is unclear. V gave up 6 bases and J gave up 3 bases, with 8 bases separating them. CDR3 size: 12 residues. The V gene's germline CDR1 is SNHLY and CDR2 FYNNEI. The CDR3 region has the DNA TGTGCCAGCAGGGTTGGGGACACTGAAGCTTTCTTT. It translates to CASRVGDTEAFF.

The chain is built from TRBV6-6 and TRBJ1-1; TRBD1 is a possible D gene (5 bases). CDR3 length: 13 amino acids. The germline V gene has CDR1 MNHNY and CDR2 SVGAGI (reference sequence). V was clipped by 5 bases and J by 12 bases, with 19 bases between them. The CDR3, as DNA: TGTGCCAGCAGTACCGGGACGGTGGCCGAGTCTTTCTTT. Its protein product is CASSTGTVAESFF.

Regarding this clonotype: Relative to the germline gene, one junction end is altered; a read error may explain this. CDR3 in DNA: TGTGCCAGCAGTTTGCAGGGGTCCTGCGAGCAGTACTTC. Translating gives CASSLQGSCEQYF. The chain uses TRBV12-3 or TRBV12-4 and TRBJ2-7, with D possibly matching TRBD1 (6 bases). The CDR3 extends over 13 amino acids.

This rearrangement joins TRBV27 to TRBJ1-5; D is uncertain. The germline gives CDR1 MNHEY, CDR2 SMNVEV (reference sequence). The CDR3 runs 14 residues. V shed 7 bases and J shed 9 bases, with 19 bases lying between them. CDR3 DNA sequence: TGTGCCAGCACCCTCGACGACCCCCTTTTGCCCCAGCATTTT. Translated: CASTLDDPLLPQHF.